The source of this T cell receptor beta chain is a study of Graves' ophthalmopathy and Graves' hyperthyroidism. From RNA, the CDR3 regions of TCR beta chains were amplified and sequenced. HTBI-primed first-round RT-PCR preceded second-round multiplex PCR. TCRdb re-derived calls from the multiplex PCR reads in MiXCR, one entry per CDR3 protein. The sample lists 200,000 to 250,000 distinct CDR3 sequences; around 42% were seen once. Study observations and caveats: Ophthalmopathy progression predictions by the model showed roughly 75% specificity and approximately 67% sensitivity.

This CDR3 comprises 15 residues. V dropped 4 bases and J dropped 4 bases, with 17 bases sitting between them. Germline-derived CDR1 and CDR2 are MGHRA and YSYEKL. This clonotype was seen only a few times. Its specificity is not known. Ophthalmopathy was moderately-to-severely active, CAS at least 3, NOSPECS at least 4, lasting under 3 months. Diagnostic conclusions were grounded in clinical symptoms, serum thyroxine, TRAb, thyroid ultrasound and orbital computed tomography. The J gene is TRBJ2-7, the V gene TRBV4-1, with D possibly TRBD2 on 6 matching bases. The specimen sequenced was peripheral blood. The source is an adult man with Graves' ophthalmopathy. CDR3 sequence reads: CASSRSSGGVYEQYF. The CDR3 coding sequence is TGCGCCAGCAGCCGCAGTAGCGGAGGGGTTTACGAGCAGTACTTC.